What follows are 12 T cell receptor beta chains derived from one specimen sequenced in a study of blood T cell repertoires in COVID-19. TCRdb's table, derived via immunoSEQ multiplex PCR, lists solely in-frame clones and lacks some. The table lists around 300,000 clones, about nine tenths of them singletons. The sequenced sample was PBMCs or T cells enriched from blood (not recorded which). These receptors were taken from a woman aged 30 to 39 who had recovered from COVID-19.

V usage is TRBV10-2 and J usage is TRBJ2-1; 8 bases map to TRBD2. Trimming took 2 bases from V and 3 from J; bases not matched to a gene: 3. There are 15 residues in the CDR3. Looked up from germline, CDR1 is WSHSY and CDR2 is SAAADI. CDR3 residues: CASSEPSGFYNEQFF. As DNA, the CDR3 is TGCGCCAGCAGTGAGCCTAGCGGGTTCTACAATGAGCAGTTCTTC.

This clone was observed once. This chain joins TRBV28 and TRBJ1-2; 8 positions match TRBD1. The CDR3 contains 13 residues. V was pared by 5 bases and J by 8 bases, with 7 bases of the junction left unmatched. Germline CDR1 reads MDHEN; CDR2 reads SYDVKM. The CDR3 DNA follows: TGTGCCAGCAGTCTAGGACAGGGTTGGGGCTACACCTTC. Protein product: CASSLGQGWGYTF.

CDR3 nucleotides: TGTGCCAGCAGCTTAACGGAGTCGGGGTACAATGAGCAGTTCTTC. It translates to CASSLTESGYNEQFF. The V and J genes are TRBV7-3 and TRBJ2-1; D might be TRBD2 (5 bases). Germline V lookup: CDR1 SGHTA, CDR2 FQGTGA. V lost 0 bases to trimming and J lost 4 bases, with 10 bases between them. CDR3 length: 15 residues.

This chain uses TRBV19 with TRBJ2-7; a possible D gene is TRBD1 (5 bases). CDR1 LNHDA and CDR2 SQIVND come from the germline V gene (reference sequence). The V and J ends lost 4 bases and 0 bases respectively, with 10 bases between them. The CDR3 is made up of 14 amino acids. In DNA form, the CDR3 reads TGTGCCAGTAGTACCACAGGAAGCTCCTACGAGCAGTACTTC. Amino acid sequence: CASSTTGSSYEQYF.

The chain joins TRBV20-1 to TRBJ2-7; 9 positions agree with TRBD1. Losses at the gene ends were 3 bases for V and 4 bases for J; bases not matched to a gene: 7. This CDR3 spans 14 amino acids. The germline V gene has CDR1 DFQATT and CDR2 SNEGSKA (reference sequence). CDR3 bases: TGCAGTGCTAGTAAATGGGGACAGGGTTACGAGCAGTACTTC. It is translated as CSASKWGQGYEQYF.

The rearrangement uses TRBV7-2 and TRBJ1-1, with D unresolved. This CDR3 comprises 14 residues. Germline values: CDR1 SGHTA, CDR2 FQGNSA. Trimming took off 1 base at V and 4 bases at J, with 10 bases between the two ends. CDR3 bases: TGTGCCAGCAGCTTAGACTTCGGGGTCACTGAAGCTTTCTTT. Translation: CASSLDFGVTEAFF.

For the CDR3, the DNA is TGTGCCAGCAGTCATAACAGGGGGCGATTGAGTAACACTGAAGCTTTCTTT. Residues: CASSHNRGRLSNTEAFF. The rearrangement joins TRBV28 to TRBJ1-1; 9 positions match TRBD1. V gave up 5 bases and J gave up 2 bases; unmatched junction bases: 12. CDR3 length equals 17 residues. CDR1 is MDHEN and CDR2 is SYDVKM in the germline V gene. The entire variable domain, with the rest obtained from reference TRBV28 and TRBJ1-1, is as follows: DVKVTQSSRYLVKRTGEKVFLECVQDMDHENMFWYRQDPGLGLRLIYFSYDVKMKEKGDIPEGYSVSREKKERFSLILESASTNQTSMYLCASSHNRGRLSNTEAFFGQGTRLTVV.

The rearrangement uses TRBV11-1 and TRBJ1-1, with TRBD1 as a possible D gene (5 bases). Between the trimmed V and J ends, which lost 8 bases and 7 bases, there was a span of 14 bases. The CDR3 is 12 amino acids. The germline gives CDR1 SGHAT, CDR2 FQDESV (reference sequence). Written as DNA, the CDR3 is TGTGCCAGCGATCGGGGGATGGGTGAAGCTTTCTTT. It codes for CASDRGMGEAFF.

The CDR3 DNA is TGTGCCAGCAGTTTATCCCGAGCCCTGGTTGAGCCCCAGCATTTT. Translating gives CASSLSRALVEPQHF. This rearrangement joins TRBV28 to TRBJ1-5, with D unresolved. CDR1 and CDR2 (germline): MDHEN, SYDVKM. The ends were cut back, 1 base at V and 8 bases at J, with 15 bases in the middle. This CDR3 has 15 residues.

This clone was seen just once. V and J are TRBV19 and TRBJ1-5; perhaps TRBD1 as D (6 bases). Germline V gene data show CDR1 as LNHDA and CDR2 as SQIVND (reference sequence). With 4 bases removed from V and 1 base from J, the gap between germline ends came to 11 bases. CDR3 size: 15 residues. CDR3 loop: CASSRWQGSNQPQHF. The CDR3 nucleotides read TGTGCCAGTAGTAGGTGGCAGGGGAGCAATCAGCCCCAGCATTTT.

This clone was observed a handful of times. As DNA, the CDR3 is TGTGCCAGCACCCGACAGGGAGAGGACACTGAAGCTTTCTTT. Translating it yields CASTRQGEDTEAFF. The chain uses TRBV3-1 (or the pseudogene TRBV3-2) and TRBJ1-1, with 7 bases lining up with TRBD1. Per germline, CDR1 LGHDT and CDR2 YNNKEL (reference sequence). The CDR3 loop spans 14 amino acids. J gave up 3 bases and V 7 bases, and 8 bases lay outside the gene matches.

The V and J genes are TRBV29-1 and TRBJ2-1; D is perhaps TRBD1 (6 bases). This CDR3 contains 12 residues. V dropped 5 bases and J dropped 7 bases, with 12 bases sitting between them. Germline CDR1 and CDR2: SQVTM and ANQGSEA. This CDR3 is CSVQGWQNEQFF. The DNA for the CDR3 is TGCAGCGTTCAGGGGTGGCAGAATGAGCAGTTCTTC.